The 7 T cell receptor beta chains below were found in one sample sequenced in a study of response to subunit inactivated influenza vaccine. TCRdb ran MiXCR on the RT-PCR reads and lists one entry per CDR3 protein. The sample has about 480,000 distinct CDR3 sequences; around 25% are singletons. The starting material was CD4+ T cells sorted from PBMCs, obtained roughly 5 days after vaccination. All receptors come from a man aged 50 to 59 who received an inactivated influenza vaccine.

The CDR3 DNA sequence: TGTGCCAGCAGCCTCACAGGGGATTACGCTGTATATTTT. It is translated as CASSLTGDYAVYF. The chain combines TRBV7-2 with TRBJ1-3; the match to TRBD1 covers 7 bases. Per the germline V gene, CDR1 is SGHTA and CDR2 is FQGNSA. This CDR3 region has 13 residues. V lost 5 bases and J lost 14; bases outside the gene matches: 12.

The CDR3 DNA sequence: TGCGCCAGCAGCCAGGACCTAACGGGAACCTACGAGCAGTACTTC. Translation: CASSQDLTGTYEQYF. The chain uses TRBV4-3 and TRBJ2-7, with D perhaps TRBD2 (5 bases). Looked up from germline, CDR1 is LGHNA and CDR2 is YSLEER. The V and J ends lost 3 bases and 2 bases respectively, with 14 bases between them. The CDR3 contains 15 residues.

The chain recombines TRBV12-3 or TRBV12-4 with TRBJ2-5; 10 nucleotides agree with TRBD2. The CDR3 is 15 amino acids. V trimming: 6 bases; J trimming: 4 bases; junction bases outside the gene matches: 8. The DNA for the CDR3 is TGTGCCAGCAGGGGGACTAGCGTTGGGGGAGAGACCCAGTACTTC. Translating gives CASRGTSVGGETQYF.

This clonotype was detected a few times. V and J are TRBV24-1 and TRBJ2-7; D is uncertain. CDR1 and CDR2 (germline): KGHDR, SFDVKD. The CDR3 has 12 amino acids. Trimming shortened V by 3 bases and J by 5 bases, and 7 bases separated the two germline ends. In DNA form, the CDR3 reads TGTGCCACCAGTGATATAACAGACGAGCAGTACTTC. It yields the protein CATSDITDEQYF.

The genes are TRBV10-3 and TRBJ2-5; D remains ambiguous. V lost 6 bases, J lost 7 bases, and 15 bases lay in between. Germline V gene lookup returns CDR1 ENHRY and CDR2 SYGVKD. This CDR3 spans 13 amino acids. The CDR3 DNA follows: TGTGCCATCAGGCCCTCGGCGGACGCGACCCAGTACTTC. This translates into CAIRPSADATQYF.

This clonotype was counted only a few times. The chain carries TRBV6-2 or TRBV6-3 and TRBJ2-6; D is unclear. Trimming took off 6 bases at V and 2 bases at J, with 20 bases between the two ends. The CDR3 consists of 18 residues. From germline, CDR1 is MNHEY and CDR2 SVGEGT. The CDR3 loop is CASSPISGYSPGANVLTF. CDR3 nucleotide sequence: TGTGCCAGCAGCCCAATCTCAGGCTATTCCCCTGGGGCCAACGTCCTGACTTTC.

The sample holds a few counts of this clonotype. J is TRBJ2-7 and V is TRBV6-1, with D unresolved. V shed 7 bases and J shed 6 bases, with 16 bases lying between them. The CDR3 extends over 13 amino acids. Germline V gene lookup returns CDR1 MNHNS and CDR2 SASEGT. CDR3 DNA: TGTGCCAGCATGGTCGGTTGGGGATCCGAGCAGTACTTC. This sequence encodes CASMVGWGSEQYF.